These 32 T cell receptor beta chains originate from one sample sequenced in a study of human thymus T cells. Thymus was obtained from resections taken during corrective heart surgery. The method was immunoSEQ multiplex PCR; TCRdb's version includes in-frame clones alone and lacks a portion of them. The profile shows fewer than 85,000 clones, 85% to 95% of them singletons. Specimen: thymus tissue. These TCRs come from a girl under two years old with a congenital heart defect but otherwise immunologically healthy.

The rearrangement links TRBV25-1 to TRBJ2-1; the D call may be TRBD1 or TRBD2 (5 bases each). The CDR3 is 14 amino acids. The germline V and J ends were trimmed by 5 bases and 3 bases, with 11 bases remaining between them. Germline lookup yields CDR1 MGHDK and CDR2 SYGVNS. The DNA of the CDR3 is TGTGCCAGCAGTTCCTGGGACCACTACAATGAGCAGTTCTTC. Protein sequence: CASSSWDHYNEQFF.

The rearrangement joins TRBV19 to TRBJ2-5; D remains unclear. The CDR3 is made up of 14 amino acids. From germline, CDR1 is LNHDA and CDR2 SQIVND (reference sequence). V was pared by 3 bases and J by 2 bases, with 10 bases between. The CDR3: CASSMKGKQETQYF. As DNA, the CDR3 is TGTGCCAGTAGTATGAAGGGTAAACAAGAGACCCAGTACTTC.

V usage is TRBV6-4 and J usage is TRBJ2-1; TRBD2 is a possible D gene (5 bases). Trimming shortened V by 0 bases and J by 9 bases, and 9 bases separated the two germline ends. This CDR3 comprises 13 residues. Germline values: CDR1 MRHNA, CDR2 SNTAGT. CDR3 sequence reads: CASSDSRDTEQFF. CDR3 coding DNA: TGTGCCAGCAGTGACTCTCGGGATACTGAGCAGTTCTTC.

The chain's CDR3 is CASSIARQMNQPQHF. The CDR3 DNA reads as TGTGCCAGTAGTATAGCTCGGCAGATGAATCAGCCCCAGCATTTT. This sequence joins TRBV19 and TRBJ1-5, with D hard to call. Germline values: CDR1 LNHDA, CDR2 SQIVND (reference sequence). This CDR3 spans 15 amino acids. V was trimmed by 1 base and J by 4 bases, leaving 11 bases between them.

This sequence joins TRBV27 and TRBJ1-2; possible D gene TRBD1, 6 bases. The CDR3 totals 16 residues. Trimming took 5 bases from V and 5 from J, leaving 21 bases between them. The germline CDR1 and CDR2 sequences are MNHEY and SMNVEV (reference sequence). CDR3 residues: CASSPRSGRGGYGYTF. The CDR3 DNA follows: TGTGCCAGCAGTCCCAGGTCAGGGAGGGGGGGTTATGGCTACACCTTC.

The J gene is TRBJ2-5, the V gene TRBV7-2; 8 nucleotides line up with TRBD1. The CDR3 is 13 residues long. V was pared by 5 bases and J by 3 bases, with 2 bases of the junction left unmatched. Germline assignment: CDR1 SGHTA and CDR2 FQGNSA. CDR3 sequence (DNA): TGTGCCAGCAGCATGACAGGGGAAGAGACCCAGTACTTC. This sequence encodes CASSMTGEETQYF.

Here the CDR3 reads CASSVPGRLNYEQYF. In DNA, the CDR3 is TGTGCCAGCAGTGTTCCGGGACGCCTTAACTACGAGCAGTACTTC. The chain joins TRBV27 to TRBJ2-7; D is tentatively TRBD1 or TRBD2 (5 bases each). V lost 5 bases, J lost 3 bases, and 17 bases lay in between. The CDR3 length is 15 residues. In germline, CDR1 is MNHEY, CDR2 SMNVEV (reference sequence).

Only a few counts were recorded for this clone. The chain combines TRBV10-3 with TRBJ1-5; TRBD1 agrees at 9 bases. V lost 4 bases to trimming and J lost 4 bases; unmatched junction nucleotides: 5. Germline-derived CDR1 and CDR2 are ENHRY and SYGVKD. The length of the CDR3 is 15 residues. The CDR3 spells CAISAGQGRNQPQHF. The CDR3 coding sequence is TGTGCCATCAGTGCGGGACAGGGTAGGAATCAGCCCCAGCATTTT.

The chain uses TRBV5-8 and TRBJ1-4; a possible D gene is TRBD1 (5 bases). Per the germline V gene, CDR1 is SGHTS and CDR2 is YDEGEE. Trimming stripped 0 bases from V and 0 bases from J, with 18 bases between. The length of the CDR3 is 19 residues. CDR3 in amino acids: CASSLAIKQEISTNEKLFF. The CDR3 DNA reads TGTGCCAGCAGCTTGGCCATCAAACAGGAAATCTCAACTAATGAAAAACTGTTTTTT.

CDR3 in amino acids: CASSEAASGRAREQYF. DNA for the CDR3: TGTGCCAGCAGTGAAGCGGCTAGCGGGAGGGCCCGCGAGCAGTACTTC. The genes are TRBV6-1 and TRBJ2-5; 12 bases align to TRBD2. The J call may not be correct, given that the DNA end is closer to TRBJ2-7. This CDR3 spans 16 amino acids. Germline loops: CDR1 MNHNS, CDR2 SASEGT.

The V and J genes are TRBV4-2 and TRBJ2-1, with D possibly TRBD1 on 6 matching bases. Germline V gene lookup returns CDR1 LGHNA and CDR2 YNFKEQ. The CDR3 is 15 amino acids. Trimming removed 5 bases at V and 8 bases at J, with 19 bases between. For the CDR3, the DNA is TGTGCCAGCAGCGCTACAGGGCGTTCGTGCGATGAGCAGTTCTTC. Its translation: CASSATGRSCDEQFF.

The CDR3 here is CATSRVGRARGYTF. CDR3 nucleotides: TGTGCCACCAGCCGCGTGGGGAGGGCGCGGGGCTACACCTTC. V gene TRBV15 combines with J gene TRBJ1-2; D call uncertain. The germline gives CDR1 LNHNV, CDR2 YYDKDF (reference sequence). The length of the CDR3 is 14 residues. V lost 5 bases to trimming and J lost 8 bases, with 18 bases between them.

This rearrangement joins TRBV6-1 to TRBJ1-1; D gene unclear. This CDR3 is built from 13 residues. V was pared by 6 bases and J by 3 bases, with 11 bases between. The germline V gene has CDR1 MNHNS and CDR2 SASEGT. The CDR3 DNA reads as TGTGCCAGCAGCCTCATGGCGGACACTGAAGCTTTCTTT. Encoded protein: CASSLMADTEAFF.

This sequence joins TRBV7-9 and TRBJ2-3; D not resolved. Trimming stripped 2 bases from V and 6 bases from J, with 12 bases between. CDR1 and CDR2 from the germline V gene are SEHNR and FQNEAQ (reference sequence). The CDR3 is made up of 14 amino acids. The CDR3 loop is CASSLYLGADTQYF. Written as DNA, the CDR3 is TGTGCCAGCAGCTTATATCTCGGAGCGGATACGCAGTATTTT.

This sequence joins TRBV7-2 and TRBJ1-1, with D perhaps TRBD1 (5 bases). V dropped 6 bases and J dropped 4 bases, with 18 bases sitting between them. Germline assignment: CDR1 SGHTA and CDR2 FQGNSA. This CDR3 is built from 15 residues. Here the CDR3 reads CASSPIRTGGTEAFF. CDR3 coding DNA: TGTGCCAGCAGTCCGATTAGGACCGGGGGCACTGAAGCTTTCTTT.

V and J are TRBV7-9 and TRBJ2-3, with 9 nucleotides matching TRBD2. The V gene's germline CDR1 is SEHNR and CDR2 FQNEAQ (reference sequence). V was clipped by 8 bases and J by 2 bases; unmatched bases: 5. This CDR3 comprises 14 residues. The CDR3 region has the DNA TGTGCCAGCTTTAGCGGGAGAATCACAGATACGCAGTATTTT. Translated, it gives CASFSGRITDTQYF.

The chain uses TRBV9 and TRBJ2-1; possibly TRBD2 for D (6 bases). The V gene lost 4 bases and the J gene lost 1 base, with 18 bases spanning the gap. CDR1 SGDLS and CDR2 YYNGEE come from the germline V gene. The CDR3 spans 17 residues. The CDR3 DNA reads as TGTGCCAGCAGCTCGGACGGCGGCGCGGGATCCTACAATGAGCAGTTCTTC. Its protein is CASSSDGGAGSYNEQFF. Using reference TRBV9 and TRBJ2-1 for the parts outside the CDR3, the full variable domain is DSGVTQTPKHLITATGQRVTLRCSPRSGDLSVYWYQQSLDQGLQFLIQYYNGEERAKGNILERFSAQQFPDLHSELNLSSLELGDSALYFCASSSDGGAGSYNEQFFGPGTRLTVL.

The chain links TRBV2 to TRBJ1-2; no firm D call. Germline values: CDR1 SNHLY, CDR2 FYNNEI. CDR3 length: 10 amino acids. V lost 10 bases and J lost 5, with 8 bases in between. The CDR3 loop is CATMYYGYTF. CDR3 nucleotides: TGTGCCACCATGTATTATGGCTACACCTTC.

This rearrangement joins TRBV5-4 to TRBJ2-7; 7 bases fit TRBD1. V shed 2 bases, J shed 1 base, and the junction held 6 bases outside the gene matches. The germline CDR1 and CDR2 sequences are SGHNT and YYREEE (reference sequence). The CDR3 covers 15 residues. The CDR3 sequence: CASSFNRDRSYEQYF. The CDR3 coding sequence is TGTGCCAGCAGCTTTAACCGGGACAGATCCTACGAGCAGTACTTC.

This clone was seen more than once but under ten times. V gene TRBV19 combines with J gene TRBJ1-4; weak D call: TRBD1 (5 bases). Germline V gene data show CDR1 as LNHDA and CDR2 as SQIVND (reference sequence). CDR3 length: 16 residues. Trimming removed 7 bases at V and 3 bases at J, with 18 bases between. The CDR3 here is CASMEQGQEANEKLFF. The CDR3 DNA reads TGTGCCAGTATGGAGCAGGGCCAGGAGGCTAATGAAAAACTGTTTTTT.

The chain is built from TRBV7-2 and TRBJ2-1; 7 bases agree with TRBD2. CDR3 length: 14 residues. J was trimmed by 7 bases and V by 7 bases; bases with no gene match: 10. Germline values: CDR1 SGHTA, CDR2 FQGNSA. The CDR3 sequence is CASNMGGAGNEQFF. The CDR3 region has the DNA TGTGCCAGCAACATGGGAGGGGCAGGGAATGAGCAGTTCTTC.

This chain uses TRBV19 with TRBJ1-1; weak D call: TRBD1 (6 bases). CDR3 length equals 17 residues. Trimming removed 4 bases at V and 1 base at J, with 19 bases between. Germline CDR1 and CDR2: LNHDA and SQIVND (reference sequence). CDR3 protein: CASSREDRKGKNTEAFF. The CDR3 DNA reads TGTGCCAGTAGTAGAGAGGACAGAAAAGGGAAGAACACTGAAGCTTTCTTT.

Concerning this clone itself: Sequence at one end of the junction differs from germline and may be a read error. V and J are TRBV30 and TRBJ1-2; 10 bases are shared with TRBD1. This CDR3 is 15 amino acids long. Germline V gene lookup returns CDR1 GTSNPN and CDR2 SVGIG (reference sequence). This chain's CDR3 is CAWSAKRTRQGARNF. In DNA, the CDR3 is TGTGCCTGGAGTGCTAAACGTACACGACAGGGGGCGCGGAACTTC.

The chain recombines TRBV14 with TRBJ2-5; D call uncertain. Germline values: CDR1 SGHDN, CDR2 FVKESK. The CDR3 runs to 15 residues. Trimming pared 8 bases from V and 5 bases from J, leaving 21 bases between. The CDR3 nucleotides read TGTGCCAGCGCGCCCGCCCGCTCACCTGGGGAGACCCAGTACTTC. As protein: CASAPARSPGETQYF. The variable domain in full, completed from reference TRBV14 and TRBJ2-5, reads EAGVTQFPSHSVIEKGQTVTLRCDPISGHDNLYWYRRVMGKEIKFLLHFVKESKQDESGMPNNRFLAERTGGTYSTLKVQPAELEDSGVYFCASAPARSPGETQYFGPGTRLLVL.

The V and J genes are TRBV5-1 and TRBJ1-2; TRBD1 matches 10 bases. The germline gives CDR1 SGHRS, CDR2 YFSETQ. With V trimmed by 0 bases and J by 4 bases, 3 bases remained unmatched. The CDR3 has 15 residues. CDR3 amino acids: CASSLEGQGFYGYTF. The CDR3 nucleotides read TGCGCCAGCAGCTTGGAGGGACAGGGGTTCTATGGCTACACCTTC.

V gene TRBV4-1 combines with J gene TRBJ2-5; no clear D gene. The CDR3 is 17 residues long. Germline values: CDR1 MGHRA, CDR2 YSYEKL. V lost 2 bases and J 0 bases, leaving 16 bases between the germline ends. The CDR3 DNA is TGCGCCAGCAGCCAACTACCCGGACCGCCCCACCAAGAGACCCAGTACTTC. Residues: CASSQLPGPPHQETQYF.

The chain joins TRBV30 to TRBJ2-5; D might be TRBD2 (5 bases). The germline gives CDR1 GTSNPN, CDR2 SVGIG (reference sequence). The CDR3 runs 13 residues. Trimming shortened V by 4 bases and J by 6 bases, and 15 bases separated the two germline ends. The CDR3 bases are TGTGCCTGGACCCAAGGCGGGTTAAAGACCCAGTACTTC. This encodes CAWTQGGLKTQYF. Supplemented by reference TRBV30 and TRBJ2-5, the full variable domain reads SQTIHQWPATLVQPVGSPLSLECTVEGTSNPNLYWYRQAAGRGLQLLFYSVGIGQISSEVPQNLSASRPQDRQFILSSKKLLLSDSGFYLCAWTQGGLKTQYFGPGTRLLVL.

This clone was detected only a few times. This chain connects TRBV20-1 to TRBJ1-5; D is possibly TRBD1 (5 bases). Trimming removed 6 bases at V and 10 bases at J, with 13 bases between. This CDR3 is built from 11 residues. In germline, CDR1 is DFQATT, CDR2 SNEGSKA (reference sequence). Written as DNA, the CDR3 is TGCAGTGCAGAACTGGGGGGACCCCAGCATTTT. Protein: CSAELGGPQHF.

The chain recombines TRBV5-6 with TRBJ1-5; D may be TRBD1 (6 bases). The length of the CDR3 is 17 residues. Germline assignment: CDR1 SGHDT and CDR2 YYEEEE. Trimming took 1 base from V and 5 from J, leaving 19 bases between them. CDR3 protein: CASSLRREGVKDQPQHF. The CDR3 region has the DNA TGTGCCAGCAGCTTGAGGAGAGAGGGGGTCAAGGATCAGCCCCAGCATTTT.

This sequence joins TRBV30 and TRBJ2-7, with unresolved D. V was cut by 0 bases and J by 4 bases, with 13 bases left in between. Germline V gene lookup returns CDR1 GTSNPN and CDR2 SVGIG (reference sequence). The CDR3 contains 14 residues. The CDR3 DNA reads as TGTGCCTGGAGTGTAGGGAAGGGAACATACGAGCAGTACTTC. This codes for CAWSVGKGTYEQYF.

CDR3 DNA: TGTGCCTGGCTACAGGGTGAGTACACTGAAGCTTTCTTT. It is translated as CAWLQGEYTEAFF. The chain employs TRBV30 and TRBJ1-1, with TRBD1 as a possible D gene (6 bases). The germline V gene has CDR1 GTSNPN and CDR2 SVGIG (reference sequence). The CDR3 has 13 residues. Trimming shortened V by 5 bases and J by 3 bases, and 13 bases separated the two germline ends. Together with reference TRBV30 and TRBJ1-1, the CDR3 gives the full variable domain: SQTIHQWPATLVQPVGSPLSLECTVEGTSNPNLYWYRQAAGRGLQLLFYSVGIGQISSEVPQNLSASRPQDRQFILSSKKLLLSDSGFYLCAWLQGEYTEAFFGQGTRLTVV.

The V and J genes are TRBV5-1 and TRBJ1-2; no reliable D call. V dropped 0 bases and J dropped 3 bases, with 15 bases sitting between them. Germline V lookup: CDR1 SGHRS, CDR2 YFSETQ. The CDR3 totals 16 residues. The CDR3 reads CASSLAGRNSDYGYTF. The DNA for the CDR3 is TGCGCCAGCAGCTTGGCCGGACGGAACTCGGACTATGGCTACACCTTC.